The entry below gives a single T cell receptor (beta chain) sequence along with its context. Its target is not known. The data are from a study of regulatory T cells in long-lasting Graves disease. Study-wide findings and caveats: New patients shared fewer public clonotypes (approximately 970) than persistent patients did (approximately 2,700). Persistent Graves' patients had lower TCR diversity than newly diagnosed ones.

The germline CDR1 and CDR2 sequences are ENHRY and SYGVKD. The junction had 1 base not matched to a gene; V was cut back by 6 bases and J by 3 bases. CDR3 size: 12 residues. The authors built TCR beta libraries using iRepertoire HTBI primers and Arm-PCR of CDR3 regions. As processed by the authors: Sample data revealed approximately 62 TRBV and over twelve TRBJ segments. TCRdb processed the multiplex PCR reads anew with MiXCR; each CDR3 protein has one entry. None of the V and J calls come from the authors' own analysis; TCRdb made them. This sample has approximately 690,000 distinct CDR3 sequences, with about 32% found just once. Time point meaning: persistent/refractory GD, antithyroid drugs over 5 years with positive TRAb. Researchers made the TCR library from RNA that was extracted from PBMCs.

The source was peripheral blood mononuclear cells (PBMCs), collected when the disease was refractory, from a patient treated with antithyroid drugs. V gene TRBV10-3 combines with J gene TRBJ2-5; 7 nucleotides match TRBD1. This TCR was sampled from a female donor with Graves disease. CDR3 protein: CAIRGTEETQYF. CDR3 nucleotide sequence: TGTGCCATCAGAGGGACAGAAGAGACCCAGTACTTC.